This T cell receptor beta chain was sequenced for a study of T-cell memory formation after mild COVID-19. This clonotype was picked up a small number of times. The antigen remains undetermined. The J segment lost 3 bases and the V segment lost 1 base, leaving 11 bases of the junction unmatched. This CDR3 has 17 residues. Study-level results: CD4+ contracting clones were mainly CM and EM; CD8+ ones, EMRA.

TCRdb recomputed calls from the 5' RACE reads with MiXCR, one row per CDR3 protein. The sample lists roughly 240,000 distinct CDR3 sequences, over 15% occurring once. The chain uses TRBV12-3 or TRBV12-4 and TRBJ2-7; 8 nucleotides line up with TRBD2. This sequence originates from an adult woman who had mild COVID-19 (a few samples of this study predate the infection). Cell type and time point are not known. Material for sequencing was PBMCs or a T cell subset sorted from them (not recorded which). The CDR3 region is CASSLVGWWLAGYEQYF. The CDR3 DNA reads as TGTGCCAGCAGTTTAGTTGGGTGGTGGCTAGCGGGCTACGAGCAGTACTTC.